Given below is one T cell receptor beta chain in context. The data derive from a study of blood T cell repertoires in COVID-19. As processed by the authors: Using reference gene primer amplification, nucleated cell counts were estimated. Produced via immunoSEQ multiplex PCR; TCRdb's table is partial and in-frame only. The V and J calls and the clone size are those of that table, but D and trimming were determined from the DNA. The sample has about 220,000 clones, 80% to 85% seen once. With V trimmed by 8 bases and J by 7 bases, 12 bases remained unmatched. Germline values: CDR1 MDHEN, CDR2 SYDVKM. This CDR3 has 14 amino acids.

The sample consisted of peripheral blood. The V and J genes are TRBV28 and TRBJ2-5; 8 bases agree with TRBD2. The TCR originated in a woman between 65 and 79 years old with COVID-19, enrolled during active disease. CDR3 amino acids: CASHPGGERRTQYF. The CDR3 DNA is TGTGCCAGCCACCCGGGGGGGGAGCGGAGGACCCAGTACTTC.